The sequence of this TCR beta chain was determined in a study of CD8 T cells in ankylosing spondylitis. Study outcomes and limitations: According to the report, clones linked to the disease were significantly enriched in matched synovial fluid samples taken from ankylosing spondylitis patients. Blood of patients with ankylosing spondylitis appeared to be characterized by a TCR beta motif of several highly homologous variants.

For this clonotype: Its antigen is not identified. A single base separates this from a much larger clone, so it may be a read error.

TCRdb passed the 5' RACE reads through MiXCR, listing each CDR3 protein once. The sample records hundreds of thousands of distinct CDR3 sequences, about 11% being singletons. Sequencing was carried out using blood, either unsorted or a sorted T cell fraction (not recorded which). This TCR was recovered from a male donor with ankylosing spondylitis.

The CDR3 sequence is CASSHRGNIQYF. In DNA, the CDR3 is TGTGCCAGCAGCCACAGGGGAAACATTCAGTACTTC. The V gene is TRBV28, the J gene TRBJ2-4; 7 nucleotides agree with TRBD1. CDR3 size: 12 residues. The germline V gene has CDR1 MDHEN and CDR2 SYDVKM. Trimming removed 6 bases from V and 6 bases from J; junction bases left unmatched: 2.